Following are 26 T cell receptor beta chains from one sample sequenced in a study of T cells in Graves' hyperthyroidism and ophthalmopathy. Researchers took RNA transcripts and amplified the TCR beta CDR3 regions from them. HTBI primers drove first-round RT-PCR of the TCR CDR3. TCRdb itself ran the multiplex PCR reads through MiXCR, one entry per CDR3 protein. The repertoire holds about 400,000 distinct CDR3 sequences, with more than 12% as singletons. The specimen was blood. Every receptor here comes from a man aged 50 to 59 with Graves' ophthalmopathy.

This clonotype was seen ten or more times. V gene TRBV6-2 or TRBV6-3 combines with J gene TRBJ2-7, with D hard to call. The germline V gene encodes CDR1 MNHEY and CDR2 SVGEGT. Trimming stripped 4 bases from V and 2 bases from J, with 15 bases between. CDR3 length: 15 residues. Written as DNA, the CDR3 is TGTGCCAGCAGTTTCCCCGCTGGCGGAACCTACGAGCAGTACTTC. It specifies CASSFPAGGTYEQYF.

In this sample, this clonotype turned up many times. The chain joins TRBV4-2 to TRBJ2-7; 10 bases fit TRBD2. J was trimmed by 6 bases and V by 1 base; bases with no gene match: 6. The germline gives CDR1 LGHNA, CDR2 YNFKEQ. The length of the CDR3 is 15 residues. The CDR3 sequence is CASSQGPSGSIEQYF. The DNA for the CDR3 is TGTGCCAGCAGCCAAGGCCCTAGCGGGAGTATCGAGCAGTACTTC.

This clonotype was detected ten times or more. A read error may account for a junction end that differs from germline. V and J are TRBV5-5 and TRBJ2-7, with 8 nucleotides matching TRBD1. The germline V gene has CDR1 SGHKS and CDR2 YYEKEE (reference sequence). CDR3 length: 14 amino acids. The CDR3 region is CASTLGQGAREQYF. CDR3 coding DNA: TGTGCCAGCACCTTGGGGCAGGGGGCGCGGGAGCAGTACTTC.

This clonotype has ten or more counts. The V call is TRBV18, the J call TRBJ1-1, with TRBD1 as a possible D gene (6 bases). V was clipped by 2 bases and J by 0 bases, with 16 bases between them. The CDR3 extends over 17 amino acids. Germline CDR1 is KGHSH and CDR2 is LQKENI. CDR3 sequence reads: CASSPAWAGALNTEAFF. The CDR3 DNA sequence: TGTGCCAGCTCACCAGCCTGGGCGGGGGCCCTGAACACTGAAGCTTTCTTT.

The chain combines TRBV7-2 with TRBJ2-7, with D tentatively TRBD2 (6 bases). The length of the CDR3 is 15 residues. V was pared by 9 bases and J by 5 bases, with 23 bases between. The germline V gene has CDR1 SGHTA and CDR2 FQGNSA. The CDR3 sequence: CASSKIAGDSDEQYF. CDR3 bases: TGTGCCAGTAGTAAGATTGCCGGGGACTCTGACGAGCAGTACTTC.

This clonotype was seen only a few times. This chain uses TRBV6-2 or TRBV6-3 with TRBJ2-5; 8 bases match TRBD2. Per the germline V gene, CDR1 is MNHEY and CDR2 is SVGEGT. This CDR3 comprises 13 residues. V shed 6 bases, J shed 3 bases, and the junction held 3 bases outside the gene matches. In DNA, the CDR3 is TGTGCCAGCAGGCGAGCGGGAGAAGAGACCCAGTACTTC. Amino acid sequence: CASRRAGEETQYF.

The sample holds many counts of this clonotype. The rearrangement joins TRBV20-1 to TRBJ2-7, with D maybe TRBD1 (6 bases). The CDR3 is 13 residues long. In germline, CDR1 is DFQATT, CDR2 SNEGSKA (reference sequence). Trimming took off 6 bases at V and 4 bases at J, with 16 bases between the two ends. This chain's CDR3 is CSAQNDRLYEQYF. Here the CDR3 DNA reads TGCAGTGCCCAAAACGACAGGCTTTACGAGCAGTACTTC.

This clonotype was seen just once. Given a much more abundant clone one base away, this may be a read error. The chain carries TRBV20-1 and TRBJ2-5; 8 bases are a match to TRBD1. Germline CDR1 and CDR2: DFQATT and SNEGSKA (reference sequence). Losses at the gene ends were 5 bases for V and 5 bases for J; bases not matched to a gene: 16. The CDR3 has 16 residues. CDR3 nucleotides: TGCAGTGCTGGCCGCGAGCTGAACAGGGGGTGGGAGACCCAGTACTTC. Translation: CSAGRELNRGWETQYF.

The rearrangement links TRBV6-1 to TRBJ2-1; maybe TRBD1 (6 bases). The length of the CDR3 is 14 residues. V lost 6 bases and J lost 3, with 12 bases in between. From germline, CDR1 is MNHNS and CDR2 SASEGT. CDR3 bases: TGTGCCAGCAGAGATGGCAGGGGCTACAATGAGCAGTTCTTC. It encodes CASRDGRGYNEQFF.

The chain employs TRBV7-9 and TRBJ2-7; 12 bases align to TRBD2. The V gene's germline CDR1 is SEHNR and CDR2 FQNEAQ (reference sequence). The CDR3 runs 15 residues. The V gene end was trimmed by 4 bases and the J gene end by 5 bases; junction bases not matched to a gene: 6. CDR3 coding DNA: TGTGCCAGCAGCTCGGGACTAGCGGGCGTCAACGAGCAGTACTTC. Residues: CASSSGLAGVNEQYF.

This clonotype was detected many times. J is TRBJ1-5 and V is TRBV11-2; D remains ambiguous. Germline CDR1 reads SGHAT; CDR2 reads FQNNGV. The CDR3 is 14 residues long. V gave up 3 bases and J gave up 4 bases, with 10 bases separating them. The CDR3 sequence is CASSLEQKNQPQHF. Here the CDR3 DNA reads TGTGCCAGCAGCTTGGAACAGAAGAATCAGCCCCAGCATTTT. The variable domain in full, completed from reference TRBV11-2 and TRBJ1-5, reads EAGVAQSPRYKIIEKRQSVAFWCNPISGHATLYWYQQILGQGPKLLIQFQNNGVVDDSQLPKDRFSAERLKGVDSTLKIQPAKLEDSAVYLCASSLEQKNQPQHFGDGTRLSIL.

The DNA of the CDR3 is TGTGCCAGCAGCTTAGCGATGGCAACCGGGGAGCTGTTTTTT. This translates into CASSLAMATGELFF. V gene TRBV11-2 combines with J gene TRBJ2-2; D unclear. The germline V gene encodes CDR1 SGHAT and CDR2 FQNNGV. This CDR3 region has 14 residues. V dropped 1 base and J dropped 5 bases, with 8 bases sitting between them.

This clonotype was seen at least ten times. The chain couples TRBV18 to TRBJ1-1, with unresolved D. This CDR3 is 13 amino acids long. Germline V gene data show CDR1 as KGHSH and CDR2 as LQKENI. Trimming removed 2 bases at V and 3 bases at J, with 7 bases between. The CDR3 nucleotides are TGTGCCAGCTCACCAAAGAGGGACACTGAAGCTTTCTTT. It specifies CASSPKRDTEAFF.

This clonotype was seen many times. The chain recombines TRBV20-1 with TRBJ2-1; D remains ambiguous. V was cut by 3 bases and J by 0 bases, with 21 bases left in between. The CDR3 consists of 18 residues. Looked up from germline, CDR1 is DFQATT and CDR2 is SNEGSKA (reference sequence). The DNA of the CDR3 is TGCAGTGCTAGGTTTTCGGGCGGCTCTATGGGCTCCTACAATGAGCAGTTCTTC. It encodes CSARFSGGSMGSYNEQFF.

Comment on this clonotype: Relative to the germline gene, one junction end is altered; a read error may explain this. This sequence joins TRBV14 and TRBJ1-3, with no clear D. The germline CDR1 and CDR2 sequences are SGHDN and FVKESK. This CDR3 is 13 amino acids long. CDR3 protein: CASSQEGALLPNF. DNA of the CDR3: TGTGCCAGCAGCCAAGAGGGAGCTTTACTGCCAAATTTT. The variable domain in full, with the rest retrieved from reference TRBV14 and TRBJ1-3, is EAGVTQFPSHSVIEKGQTVTLRCDPISGHDNLYWYRRVMGKEIKFLLHFVKESKQDESGMPNNRFLAERTGGTYSTLKVQPAELEDSGVYFCASSQEGALLPNFGEGSWLTVV.

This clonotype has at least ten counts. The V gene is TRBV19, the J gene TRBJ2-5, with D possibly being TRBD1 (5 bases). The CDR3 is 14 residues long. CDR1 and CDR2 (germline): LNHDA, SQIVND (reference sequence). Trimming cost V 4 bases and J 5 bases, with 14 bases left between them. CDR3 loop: CASSTRDRAETQYF. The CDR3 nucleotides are TGTGCCAGTAGTACCCGCGACAGAGCGGAGACCCAGTACTTC.

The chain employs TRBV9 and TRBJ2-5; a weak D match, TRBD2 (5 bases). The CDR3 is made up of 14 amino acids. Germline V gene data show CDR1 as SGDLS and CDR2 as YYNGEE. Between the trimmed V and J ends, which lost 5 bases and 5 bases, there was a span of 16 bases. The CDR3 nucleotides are TGTGCCAGCAGAACACTCGGACTGCCGGAGACCCAGTACTTC. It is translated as CASRTLGLPETQYF.

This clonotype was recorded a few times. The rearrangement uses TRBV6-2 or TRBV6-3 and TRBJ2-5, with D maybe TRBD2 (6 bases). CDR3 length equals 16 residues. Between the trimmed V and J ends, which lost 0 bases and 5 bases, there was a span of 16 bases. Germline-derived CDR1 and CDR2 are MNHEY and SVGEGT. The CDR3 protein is CASSYSIRRAEETQYF. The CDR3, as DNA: TGTGCCAGCAGTTACTCGATAAGGAGGGCCGAGGAGACCCAGTACTTC.

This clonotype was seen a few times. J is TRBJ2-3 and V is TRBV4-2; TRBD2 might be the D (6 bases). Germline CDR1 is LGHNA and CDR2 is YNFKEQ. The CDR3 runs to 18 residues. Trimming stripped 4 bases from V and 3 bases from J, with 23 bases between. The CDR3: CASSPSLSGSGATDTQYF. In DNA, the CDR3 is TGTGCCAGCAGCCCGAGCCTCTCCGGTAGCGGAGCAACAGATACGCAGTATTTT.

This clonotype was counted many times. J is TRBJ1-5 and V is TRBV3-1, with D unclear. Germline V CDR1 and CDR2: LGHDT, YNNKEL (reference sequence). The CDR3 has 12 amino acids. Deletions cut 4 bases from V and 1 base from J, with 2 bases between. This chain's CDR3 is CASSLSNQPQHF. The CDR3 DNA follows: TGTGCCAGCAGCCTGAGCAATCAGCCCCAGCATTTT.

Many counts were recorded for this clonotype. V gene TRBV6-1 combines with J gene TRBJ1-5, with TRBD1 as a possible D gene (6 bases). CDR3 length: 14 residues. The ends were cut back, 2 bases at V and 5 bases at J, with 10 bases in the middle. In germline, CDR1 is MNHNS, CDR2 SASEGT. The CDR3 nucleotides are TGTGCCAGCAGTGAACTCGGGGGCGATCAGCCCCAGCATTTT. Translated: CASSELGGDQPQHF.

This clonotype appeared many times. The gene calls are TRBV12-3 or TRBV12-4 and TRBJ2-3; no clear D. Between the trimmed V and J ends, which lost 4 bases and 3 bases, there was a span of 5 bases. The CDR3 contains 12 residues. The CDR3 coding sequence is TGTGCCAGCAGTTCAAAAACAGATACGCAGTATTTT. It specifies CASSSKTDTQYF.

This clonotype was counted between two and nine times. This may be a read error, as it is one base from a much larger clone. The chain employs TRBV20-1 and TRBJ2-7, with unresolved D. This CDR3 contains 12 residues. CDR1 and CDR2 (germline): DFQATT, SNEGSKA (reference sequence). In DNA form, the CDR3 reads TGCAGTGCTAGAGACGACATGGGCCAGCAGCACTTC. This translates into CSARDDMGQQHF.

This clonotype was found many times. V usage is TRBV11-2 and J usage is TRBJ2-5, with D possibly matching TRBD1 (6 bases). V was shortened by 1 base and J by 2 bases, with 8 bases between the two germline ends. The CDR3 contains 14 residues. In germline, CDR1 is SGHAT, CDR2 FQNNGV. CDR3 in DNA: TGTGCCAGCAGCTTAGCAGGGGCGCAAGAGACCCAGTACTTC. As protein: CASSLAGAQETQYF.

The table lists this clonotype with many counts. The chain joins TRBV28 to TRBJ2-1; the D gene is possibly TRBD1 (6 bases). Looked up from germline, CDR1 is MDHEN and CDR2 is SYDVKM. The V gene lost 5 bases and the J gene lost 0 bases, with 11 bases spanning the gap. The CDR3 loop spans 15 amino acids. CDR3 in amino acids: CASSRQVYSYNEQFF. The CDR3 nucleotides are TGTGCCAGCAGTCGACAGGTGTACTCCTACAATGAGCAGTTCTTC.

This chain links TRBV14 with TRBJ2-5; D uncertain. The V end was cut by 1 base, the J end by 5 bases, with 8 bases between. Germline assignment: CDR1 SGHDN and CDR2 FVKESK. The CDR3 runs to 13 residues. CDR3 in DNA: TGTGCCAGCAGCCAAGGGGCCGTCGAGACCCAGTACTTC. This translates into CASSQGAVETQYF.